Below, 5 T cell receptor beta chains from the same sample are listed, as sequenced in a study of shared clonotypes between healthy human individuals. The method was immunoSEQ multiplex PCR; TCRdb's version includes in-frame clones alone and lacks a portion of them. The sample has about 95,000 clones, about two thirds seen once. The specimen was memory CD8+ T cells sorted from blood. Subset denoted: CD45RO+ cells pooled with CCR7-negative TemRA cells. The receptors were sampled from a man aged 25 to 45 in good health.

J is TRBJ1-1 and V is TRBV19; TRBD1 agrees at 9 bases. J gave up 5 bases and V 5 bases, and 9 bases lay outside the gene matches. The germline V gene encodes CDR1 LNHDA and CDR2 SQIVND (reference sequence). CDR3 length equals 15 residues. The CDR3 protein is CASSLSTGGRTEAFF. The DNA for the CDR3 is TGTGCCAGTAGTCTGTCGACAGGGGGACGGACTGAAGCTTTCTTT.

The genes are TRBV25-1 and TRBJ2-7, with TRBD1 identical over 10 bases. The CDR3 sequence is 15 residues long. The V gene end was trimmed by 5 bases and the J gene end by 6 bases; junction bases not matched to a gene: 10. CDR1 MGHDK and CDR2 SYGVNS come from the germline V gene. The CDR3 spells CASSPPRQGAREQYF. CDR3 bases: TGTGCCAGCAGTCCCCCGAGACAGGGGGCACGCGAGCAGTACTTC.

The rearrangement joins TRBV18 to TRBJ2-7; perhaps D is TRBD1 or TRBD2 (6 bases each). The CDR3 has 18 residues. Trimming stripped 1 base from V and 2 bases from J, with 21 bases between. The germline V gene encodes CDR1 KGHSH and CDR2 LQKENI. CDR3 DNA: TGTGCCAGCTCACCACAGCTTAAGACGGGGGCTCCTGCCTACGAGCAGTACTTC. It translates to CASSPQLKTGAPAYEQYF.

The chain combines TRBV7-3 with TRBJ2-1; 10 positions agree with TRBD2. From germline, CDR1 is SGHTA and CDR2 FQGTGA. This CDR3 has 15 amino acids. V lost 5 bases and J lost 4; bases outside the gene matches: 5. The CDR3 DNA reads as TGTGCCAGCAGCCCCCTAGCGGGAGTGTACAATGAGCAGTTCTTC. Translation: CASSPLAGVYNEQFF.

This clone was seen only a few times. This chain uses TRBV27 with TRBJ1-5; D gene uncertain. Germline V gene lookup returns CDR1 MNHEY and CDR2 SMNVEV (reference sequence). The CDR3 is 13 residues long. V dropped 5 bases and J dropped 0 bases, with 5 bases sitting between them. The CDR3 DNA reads TGTGCCAGCAGTCCTTATAGCAATCAGCCCCAGCATTTT. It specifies CASSPYSNQPQHF.